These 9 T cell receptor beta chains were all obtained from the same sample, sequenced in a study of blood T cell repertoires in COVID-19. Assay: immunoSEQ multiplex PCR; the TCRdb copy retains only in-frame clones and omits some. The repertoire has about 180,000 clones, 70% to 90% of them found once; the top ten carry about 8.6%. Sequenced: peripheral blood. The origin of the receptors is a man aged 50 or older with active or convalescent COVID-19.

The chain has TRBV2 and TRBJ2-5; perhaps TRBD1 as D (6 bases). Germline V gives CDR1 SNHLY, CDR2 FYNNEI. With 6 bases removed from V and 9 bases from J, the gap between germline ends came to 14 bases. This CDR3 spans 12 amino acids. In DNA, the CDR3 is TGTGCCAGCAGCTCTACAGGGCTCCCCCAGTACTTC. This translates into CASSSTGLPQYF.

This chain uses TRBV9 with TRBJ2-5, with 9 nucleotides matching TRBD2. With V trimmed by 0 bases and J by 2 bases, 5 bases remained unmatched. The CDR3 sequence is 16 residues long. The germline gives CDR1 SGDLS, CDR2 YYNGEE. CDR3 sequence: CASSVGQAGGQETQYF. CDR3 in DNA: TGTGCCAGCAGCGTAGGTCAAGCGGGGGGACAAGAGACCCAGTACTTC.

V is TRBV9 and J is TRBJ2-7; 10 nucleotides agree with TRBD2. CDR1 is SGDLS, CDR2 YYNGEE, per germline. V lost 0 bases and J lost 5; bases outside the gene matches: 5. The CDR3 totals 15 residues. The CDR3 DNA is TGTGCCAGCAGCGTAGAGGGACTAGCGAACCACGAGCAGTACTTC. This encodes CASSVEGLANHEQYF.

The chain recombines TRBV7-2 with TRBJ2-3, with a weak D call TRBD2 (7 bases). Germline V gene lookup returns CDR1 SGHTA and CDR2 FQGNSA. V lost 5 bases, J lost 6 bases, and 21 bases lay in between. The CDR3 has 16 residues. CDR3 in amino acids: CASSPRGRGGGDTQYF. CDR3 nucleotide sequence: TGTGCCAGCAGCCCACGGGGGCGCGGGGGCGGGGATACGCAGTATTTT.

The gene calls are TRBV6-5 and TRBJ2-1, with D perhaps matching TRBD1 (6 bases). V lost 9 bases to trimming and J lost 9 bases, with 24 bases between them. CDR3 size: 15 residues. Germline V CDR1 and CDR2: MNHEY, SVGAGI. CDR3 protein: CASKIGTSSSGEQFF. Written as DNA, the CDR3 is TGTGCCAGTAAAATCGGGACATCATCCTCGGGTGAGCAGTTCTTC.

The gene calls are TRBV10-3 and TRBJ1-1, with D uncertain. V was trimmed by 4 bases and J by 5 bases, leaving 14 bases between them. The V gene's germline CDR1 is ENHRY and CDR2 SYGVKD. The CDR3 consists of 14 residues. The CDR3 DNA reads TGTGCCATCAGTGGTAGGGCGGGGTTGACTGAAGCTTTCTTT. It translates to CAISGRAGLTEAFF.

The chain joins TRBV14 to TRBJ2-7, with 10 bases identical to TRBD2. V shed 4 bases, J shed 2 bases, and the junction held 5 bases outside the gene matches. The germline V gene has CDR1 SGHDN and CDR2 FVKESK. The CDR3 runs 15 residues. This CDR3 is CASSLLAGGTYEQYF. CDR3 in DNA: TGTGCCAGCAGCCTTTTAGCGGGAGGCACCTACGAGCAGTACTTC.

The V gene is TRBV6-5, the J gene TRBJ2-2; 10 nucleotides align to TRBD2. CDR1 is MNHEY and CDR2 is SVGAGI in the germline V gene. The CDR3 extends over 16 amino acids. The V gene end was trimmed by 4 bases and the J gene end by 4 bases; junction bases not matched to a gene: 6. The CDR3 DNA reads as TGTGCCAGCAGTTTTAGGAGCGGGAGGGCCACCGGGGAGCTGTTTTTT. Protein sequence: CASSFRSGRATGELFF.

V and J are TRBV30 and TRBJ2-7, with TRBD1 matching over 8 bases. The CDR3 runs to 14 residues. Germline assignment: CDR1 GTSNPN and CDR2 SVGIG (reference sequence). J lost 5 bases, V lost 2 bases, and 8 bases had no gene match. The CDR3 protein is CAWSHGAGGNEQYF. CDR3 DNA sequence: TGTGCCTGGAGTCACGGGGCAGGGGGCAACGAGCAGTACTTC.